One sample yielded the 18 T cell receptor beta chains listed below, sequenced in a study of Tregs in tolerant kidney transplant recipients. TCRdb's table, derived via immunoSEQ multiplex PCR, lists solely in-frame clones and lacks some. The sample has approximately 90,000 clones, around nine tenths seen once. Sequencing was performed on CD8+ T cells from blood. The receptors derive from a human donor in good health.

This chain joins TRBV4-1 and TRBJ2-1, with TRBD2 matching 12 bases. CDR1 is MGHRA, CDR2 YSYEKL, per germline. V dropped 0 bases and J dropped 9; count of bases not matched to a gene: 6. The CDR3 contains 16 residues. The CDR3 coding sequence is TGCGCCAGCAGCCAAGAGACACGACTAGCGGGAGTTGAGCAGTTCTTC. Translating it yields CASSQETRLAGVEQFF.

The CDR3 region has the DNA TGCAGCGTTGAATTCGGGGCACCCACGGGGTCAGATACGCAGTATTTT. It yields the protein CSVEFGAPTGSDTQYF. V usage is TRBV29-1 and J usage is TRBJ2-3; D is perhaps TRBD1 or TRBD2 (5 bases each). The CDR3 covers 16 residues. V lost 2 bases and J 4 bases, leaving 19 bases between the germline ends. Germline values: CDR1 SQVTM, CDR2 ANQGSEA.

The chain carries TRBV7-9 and TRBJ2-7, with 9 bases that match TRBD2. The CDR3 length is 15 residues. Germline values: CDR1 SEHNR, CDR2 FQNEAQ (reference sequence). The junction had 5 bases not matched to a gene; V was cut back by 3 bases and J by 2 bases. The CDR3 coding sequence is TGTGCCAGCAGCTTCGCTAGCGGGGCCACCTACGAGCAGTACTTC. Translating gives CASSFASGATYEQYF.

V is TRBV6-5 and J is TRBJ2-5, with 7 nucleotides matching TRBD1. The CDR3 extends over 14 amino acids. V shed 6 bases, J shed 5 bases, and the junction held 9 bases outside the gene matches. Germline V gene lookup returns CDR1 MNHEY and CDR2 SVGAGI. This CDR3 is CASRDDREVETQYF. The CDR3 DNA is TGTGCCAGCAGAGACGACAGGGAAGTGGAGACCCAGTACTTC.

This rearrangement joins TRBV29-1 to TRBJ2-3; D remains ambiguous. V lost 7 bases and J lost 0, with 11 bases in between. CDR3 length: 13 residues. Germline assignment: CDR1 SQVTM and CDR2 ANQGSEA. Written as DNA, the CDR3 is TGCAGCGCTCAGGCGACTAGCACAGATACGCAGTATTTT. It specifies CSAQATSTDTQYF.

The genes are TRBV6-1 and TRBJ2-7, with 7 bases that match TRBD2. The CDR3 is 15 residues long. The germline CDR1 and CDR2 sequences are MNHNS and SASEGT. V shed 0 bases and J 2 bases; nucleotides not matched to a gene: 4. The CDR3 sequence: CASSEAAGLAYEQYF. CDR3 sequence (DNA): TGTGCCAGCAGTGAAGCAGCTGGACTAGCCTACGAGCAGTACTTC.

The rearrangement joins TRBV27 to TRBJ2-7, with 7 bases identical to TRBD1. Per germline, CDR1 MNHEY and CDR2 SMNVEV (reference sequence). J lost 3 bases, V lost 3 bases, and 5 bases had no gene match. The CDR3 spans 14 residues. The CDR3 here is CASSFFAGGYEQYF. In DNA form, the CDR3 reads TGTGCCAGCAGTTTTTTTGCAGGGGGCTACGAGCAGTACTTC.

V gene TRBV11-2 combines with J gene TRBJ1-1; no reliable D call. The CDR3 is made up of 16 amino acids. Trimming removed 2 bases from V and 1 base from J, with 14 bases in between. CDR1 and CDR2 from the germline V gene are SGHAT and FQNNGV. The CDR3 coding sequence is TGTGCCAGCAGCTTAAAAATTTCCCCCCCGAACACTGAAGCTTTCTTT. Residues: CASSLKISPPNTEAFF.

The chain is built from TRBV10-3 and TRBJ1-1; TRBD1 is a possible D gene (5 bases). With 2 bases removed from V and 0 bases from J, the gap between germline ends came to 7 bases. The CDR3 contains 14 residues. Germline V gene lookup returns CDR1 ENHRY and CDR2 SYGVKD. CDR3 sequence: CAISEDRVNTEAFF. The CDR3 region has the DNA TGTGCCATCAGTGAGGACAGAGTGAACACTGAAGCTTTCTTT.

The rearrangement joins TRBV9 to TRBJ1-2; no reliable D call. Trimming shortened V by 0 bases and J by 0 bases, and 15 bases separated the two germline ends. The CDR3 loop spans 17 amino acids. The V gene's germline CDR1 is SGDLS and CDR2 YYNGEE. This CDR3 reads CASSVGNSPKTNYGYTF. For the CDR3, the DNA is TGTGCCAGCAGCGTAGGTAACAGCCCTAAGACTAACTATGGCTACACCTTC.

The chain joins TRBV4-2 to TRBJ1-4, with D tentatively TRBD1 (6 bases). The CDR3 covers 15 residues. Germline CDR1 is LGHNA and CDR2 is YNFKEQ. V dropped 4 bases and J dropped 5 bases, with 14 bases sitting between them. CDR3 nucleotides: TGTGCCAGCAGCCCCTCCGGGACAAGGAATGAAAAACTGTTTTTT. It yields the protein CASSPSGTRNEKLFF.

This clone has just a few counts. The chain has TRBV6-6 and TRBJ1-1; tentative D call: TRBD1 (6 bases). This CDR3 is built from 14 residues. The germline CDR1 and CDR2 sequences are MNHNY and SVGAGI (reference sequence). V was cut by 6 bases and J by 3 bases, with 14 bases left in between. The CDR3 DNA follows: TGTGCCAGCAGCTTTACAGGGTTGTACACTGAAGCTTTCTTT. This translates into CASSFTGLYTEAFF.

The V gene is TRBV27, the J gene TRBJ2-7; the D gene is possibly TRBD1 (6 bases). CDR3 length equals 15 residues. The germline V and J ends were trimmed by 0 bases and 5 bases, with 14 bases remaining between them. The germline V gene has CDR1 MNHEY and CDR2 SMNVEV (reference sequence). The CDR3 here is CASSLSSTGSHEQYF. As DNA, the CDR3 is TGTGCCAGCAGTTTATCGAGCACAGGGTCCCACGAGCAGTACTTC.

V usage is TRBV7-7 and J usage is TRBJ2-1; 9 bases are shared with TRBD1. Losses at the gene ends were 2 bases for V and 7 bases for J; bases not matched to a gene: 6. Germline CDR1 SSHAT, CDR2 FNYEAQ (reference sequence). This CDR3 comprises 15 residues. The CDR3 is CASSLRTGERNEQFF. Written as DNA, the CDR3 is TGTGCCAGCAGCTTACGGACAGGGGAAAGGAATGAGCAGTTCTTC.

V is TRBV19 and J is TRBJ1-1; no clear D. Germline CDR1 is LNHDA and CDR2 is SQIVND (reference sequence). The CDR3 sequence is 13 residues long. The V end lost 4 bases, the J end lost 5 bases, and 11 bases lay between the germline ends. DNA of the CDR3: TGTGCCAGTAGTAAGTGGGGTTGGACTGAAGCTTTCTTT. It is translated as CASSKWGWTEAFF.

The genes are TRBV5-5 and TRBJ2-7, with TRBD1 as a possible D gene (5 bases). CDR3 length equals 14 residues. Trimming stripped 2 bases from V and 0 bases from J, with 9 bases between. Germline V gene sequence: CDR1 SGHKS, CDR2 YYEKEE (reference sequence). The CDR3 sequence is CASSFWGSSYEQYF. The CDR3 DNA follows: TGTGCCAGCAGCTTCTGGGGCAGCTCCTACGAGCAGTACTTC.

CDR3: CASSIDSNYEQYF. Written as DNA, the CDR3 is TGTGCCAGTAGTATAGACAGCAACTACGAGCAGTACTTC. This chain joins TRBV19 and TRBJ2-7; D gene ambiguous. Trimming took off 0 bases at V and 3 bases at J, with 6 bases between the two ends. This CDR3 comprises 13 residues. The germline gives CDR1 LNHDA, CDR2 SQIVND (reference sequence).

This rearrangement joins TRBV19 to TRBJ1-1, with D perhaps matching TRBD1 (6 bases). In germline, CDR1 is LNHDA, CDR2 SQIVND (reference sequence). The V and J ends lost 4 bases and 6 bases respectively, with 15 bases between them. This CDR3 contains 14 residues. The CDR3 here is CASSTLGGPAEAFF. The CDR3, as DNA: TGTGCCAGTAGTACTCTGGGGGGCCCTGCTGAAGCTTTCTTT.